The present T cell receptor (beta chain) was sequenced within a study of beta chain features in type 1 diabetes. Every donor provided one heparinised blood draw, which averaged roughly 120 mL. CD4+ cells of the naive, central memory, regulatory and stem cell-like memory types were sorted via CD45RO/CCR7/CD25/CD127/CD95/CD27. Over 95% purity was reached by all sorted populations. The study's findings and limits: Relative to healthy donors, patients appeared to have naive, central memory and Treg TCRB repertoires that were more similar.

The isolated RNA, all of it, was reverse transcribed, so expressed TCRB transcripts were what got sequenced. Some clones are missing from TCRdb's copy, which holds only in-frame ones; the method was immunoSEQ multiplex PCR. The sample has some 100,000 clones, less than 40% seen once. A remark on this clone: Its antigen remains unidentified.

The germline V gene has CDR1 SGHRS and CDR2 YFSETQ. The V segment lost 3 bases and the J segment 5 bases; nucleotides outside the gene matches: 4. There are 14 residues in the CDR3. The clonotype originates from a woman younger than 30 in good health. V and J are TRBV5-1 and TRBJ2-3; the match to TRBD1 covers 9 bases. Sequencing was done on a sample of stem cell memory CD4+ T cells from blood. The CDR3 region has the DNA TGCGCCAGCAGCTCGGACAGGGGCGAAGATACGCAGTATTTT. Amino acid sequence: CASSSDRGEDTQYF.